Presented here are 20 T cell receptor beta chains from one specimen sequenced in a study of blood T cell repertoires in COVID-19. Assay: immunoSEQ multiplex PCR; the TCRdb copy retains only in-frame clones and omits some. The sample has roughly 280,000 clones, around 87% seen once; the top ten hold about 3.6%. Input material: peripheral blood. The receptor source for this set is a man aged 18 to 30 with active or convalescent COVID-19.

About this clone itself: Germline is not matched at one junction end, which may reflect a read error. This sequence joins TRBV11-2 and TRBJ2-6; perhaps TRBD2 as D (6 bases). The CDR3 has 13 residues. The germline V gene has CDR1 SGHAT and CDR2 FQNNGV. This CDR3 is CASSLPGSLLAAF. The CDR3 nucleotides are TGTGCCAGCAGCTTACCAGGGAGCCTATTAGCGGCTTTC. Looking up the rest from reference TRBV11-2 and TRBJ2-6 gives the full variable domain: EAGVAQSPRYKIIEKRQSVAFWCNPISGHATLYWYQQILGQGPKLLIQFQNNGVVDDSQLPKDRFSAERLKGVDSTLKIQPAKLEDSAVYLCASSLPGSLLAAFGAGSRLTVL.

The CDR3 nucleotides read TGCGCATGTTCGGGGGGCCCCACCGGGGAGCTGTTTTTT. This gives the protein CACSGGPTGELFF. The rearrangement joins TRBV5-1 to TRBJ2-2, with D maybe TRBD2 (7 bases). This CDR3 is 13 amino acids long. Looked up from germline, CDR1 is SGHRS and CDR2 is YFSETQ.

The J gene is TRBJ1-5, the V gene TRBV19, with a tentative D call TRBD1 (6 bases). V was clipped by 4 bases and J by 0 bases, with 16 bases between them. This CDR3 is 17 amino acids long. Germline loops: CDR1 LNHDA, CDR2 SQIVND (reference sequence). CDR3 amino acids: CASSTEPQGYSNQPQHF. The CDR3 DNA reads TGTGCCAGTAGTACAGAACCTCAGGGGTATAGCAATCAGCCCCAGCATTTT.

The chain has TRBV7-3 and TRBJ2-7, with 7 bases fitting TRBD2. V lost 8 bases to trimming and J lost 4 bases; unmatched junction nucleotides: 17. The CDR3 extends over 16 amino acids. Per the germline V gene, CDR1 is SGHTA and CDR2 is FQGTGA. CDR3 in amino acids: CASSVSTAGRVYEQYF. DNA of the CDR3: TGTGCCAGCTCCGTCTCTACAGCGGGGCGGGTGTACGAGCAGTACTTC.

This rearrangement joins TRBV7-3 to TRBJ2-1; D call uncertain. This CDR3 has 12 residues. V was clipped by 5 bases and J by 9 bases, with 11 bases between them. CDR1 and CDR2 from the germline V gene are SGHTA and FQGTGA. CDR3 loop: CASSPGSAEQFF. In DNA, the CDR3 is TGTGCCAGCAGCCCTGGCTCCGCTGAGCAGTTCTTC. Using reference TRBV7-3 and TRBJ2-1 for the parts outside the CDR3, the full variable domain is GAGVSQTPSNKVTEKGKYVELRCDPISGHTALYWYRQSLGQGPEFLIYFQGTGAADDSGLPNDRFFAVRPEGSVSTLKIQRTERGDSAVYLCASSPGSAEQFFGPGTRLTVL.

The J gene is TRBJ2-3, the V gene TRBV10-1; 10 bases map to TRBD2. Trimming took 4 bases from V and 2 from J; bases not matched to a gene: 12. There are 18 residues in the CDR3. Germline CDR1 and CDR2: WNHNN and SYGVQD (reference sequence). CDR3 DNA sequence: TGCGCCAGCAGTGGATGGGCTAGCGGGGGACCTTCCACAGATACGCAGTATTTT. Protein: CASSGWASGGPSTDTQYF.

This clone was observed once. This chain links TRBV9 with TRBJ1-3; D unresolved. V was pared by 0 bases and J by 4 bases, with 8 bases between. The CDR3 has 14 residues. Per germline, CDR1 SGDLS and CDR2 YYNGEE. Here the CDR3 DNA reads TGTGCCAGCAGCGTAGATCCTTTGGGAAACACCATATATTTT. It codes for CASSVDPLGNTIYF.

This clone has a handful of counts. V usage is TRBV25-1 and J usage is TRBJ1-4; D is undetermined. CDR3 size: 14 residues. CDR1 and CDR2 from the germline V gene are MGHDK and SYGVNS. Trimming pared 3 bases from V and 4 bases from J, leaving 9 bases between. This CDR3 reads CASSDSGVNEKLFF. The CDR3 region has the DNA TGTGCCAGCAGTGATTCAGGCGTTAATGAAAAACTGTTTTTT.

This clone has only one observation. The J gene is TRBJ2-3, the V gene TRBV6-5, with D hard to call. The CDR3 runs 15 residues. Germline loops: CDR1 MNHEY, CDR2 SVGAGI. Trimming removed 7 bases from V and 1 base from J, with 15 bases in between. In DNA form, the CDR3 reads TGTGCCAGCACCAACAGTGGTACGGGCACAGATACGCAGTATTTT. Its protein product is CASTNSGTGTDTQYF.

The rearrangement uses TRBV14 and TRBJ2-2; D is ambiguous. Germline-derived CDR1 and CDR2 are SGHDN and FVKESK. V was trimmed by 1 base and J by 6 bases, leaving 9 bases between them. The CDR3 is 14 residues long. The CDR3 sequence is CASSQVRAPGELFF. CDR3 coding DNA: TGTGCCAGCAGCCAAGTCAGAGCGCCCGGGGAGCTGTTTTTT.

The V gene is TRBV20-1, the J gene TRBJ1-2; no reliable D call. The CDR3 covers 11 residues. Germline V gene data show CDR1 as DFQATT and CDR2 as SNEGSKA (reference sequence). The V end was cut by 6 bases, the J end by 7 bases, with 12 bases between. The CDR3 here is CSALNFFGYTF. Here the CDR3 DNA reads TGCAGTGCCCTAAACTTCTTTGGCTACACCTTC.

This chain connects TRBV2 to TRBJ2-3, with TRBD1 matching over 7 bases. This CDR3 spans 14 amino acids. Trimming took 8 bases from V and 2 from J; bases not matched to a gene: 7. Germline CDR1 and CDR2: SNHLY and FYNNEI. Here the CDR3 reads CASQAQGYTDTQYF. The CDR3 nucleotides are TGTGCCAGCCAGGCACAGGGGTACACAGATACGCAGTATTTT.

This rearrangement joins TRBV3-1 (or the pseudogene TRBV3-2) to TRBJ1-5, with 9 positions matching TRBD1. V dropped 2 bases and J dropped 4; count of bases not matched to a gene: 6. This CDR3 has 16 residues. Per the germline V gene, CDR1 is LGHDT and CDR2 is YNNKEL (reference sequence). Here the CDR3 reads CASSQRGQGKNQPQHF. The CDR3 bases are TGTGCCAGCAGCCAAAGGGGACAGGGTAAAAATCAGCCCCAGCATTTT.

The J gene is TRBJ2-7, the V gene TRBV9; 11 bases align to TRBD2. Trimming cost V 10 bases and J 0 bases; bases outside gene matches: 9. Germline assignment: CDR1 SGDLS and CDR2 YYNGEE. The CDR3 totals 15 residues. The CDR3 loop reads CAGGLAGGRSYEQYF. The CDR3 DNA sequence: TGTGCCGGCGGGCTAGCGGGAGGTCGCTCCTACGAGCAGTACTTC.

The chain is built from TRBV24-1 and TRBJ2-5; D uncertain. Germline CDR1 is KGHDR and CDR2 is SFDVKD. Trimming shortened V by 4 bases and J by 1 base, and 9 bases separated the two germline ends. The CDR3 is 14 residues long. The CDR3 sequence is CATSDSQAQETQYF. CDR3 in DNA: TGTGCCACCAGTGACAGCCAGGCCCAAGAGACCCAGTACTTC.

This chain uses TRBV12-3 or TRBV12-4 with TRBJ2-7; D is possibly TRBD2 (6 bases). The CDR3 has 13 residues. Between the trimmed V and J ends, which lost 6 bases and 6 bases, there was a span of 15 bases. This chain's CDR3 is CASRSSGAGEQYF. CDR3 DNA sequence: TGTGCCAGCAGGTCGTCGGGAGCTGGCGAGCAGTACTTC.

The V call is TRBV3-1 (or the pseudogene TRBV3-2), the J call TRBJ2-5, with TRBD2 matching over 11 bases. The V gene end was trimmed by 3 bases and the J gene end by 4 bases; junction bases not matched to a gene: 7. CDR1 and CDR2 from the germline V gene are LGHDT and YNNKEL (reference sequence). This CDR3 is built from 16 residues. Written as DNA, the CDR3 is TGTGCCAGCAGCCATTTCATAGCGGGAGGGTCAGAGACCCAGTACTTC. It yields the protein CASSHFIAGGSETQYF.

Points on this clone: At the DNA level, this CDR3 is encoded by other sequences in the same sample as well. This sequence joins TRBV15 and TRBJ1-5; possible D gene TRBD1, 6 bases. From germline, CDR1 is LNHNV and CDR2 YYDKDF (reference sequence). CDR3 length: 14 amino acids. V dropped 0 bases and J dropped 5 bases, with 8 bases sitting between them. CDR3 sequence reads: CATSREGGYQPQHF. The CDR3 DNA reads TGTGCCACCAGCAGAGAAGGGGGATATCAGCCCCAGCATTTT.

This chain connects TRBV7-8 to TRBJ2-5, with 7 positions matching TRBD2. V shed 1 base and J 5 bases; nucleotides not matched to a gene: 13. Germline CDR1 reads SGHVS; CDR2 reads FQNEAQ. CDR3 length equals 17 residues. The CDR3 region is CASSLVRGRDFGETQYF. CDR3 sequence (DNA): TGTGCCAGCAGCTTAGTACGAGGGAGGGACTTTGGGGAGACCCAGTACTTC.

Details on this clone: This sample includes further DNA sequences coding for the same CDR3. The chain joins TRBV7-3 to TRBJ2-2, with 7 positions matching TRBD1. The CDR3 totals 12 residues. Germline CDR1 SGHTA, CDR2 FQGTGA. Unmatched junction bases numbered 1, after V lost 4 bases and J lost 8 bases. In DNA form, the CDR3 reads TGTGCCAGCAGCTCAGGGGGTGGGGAGCTGTTTTTT. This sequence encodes CASSSGGGELFF.